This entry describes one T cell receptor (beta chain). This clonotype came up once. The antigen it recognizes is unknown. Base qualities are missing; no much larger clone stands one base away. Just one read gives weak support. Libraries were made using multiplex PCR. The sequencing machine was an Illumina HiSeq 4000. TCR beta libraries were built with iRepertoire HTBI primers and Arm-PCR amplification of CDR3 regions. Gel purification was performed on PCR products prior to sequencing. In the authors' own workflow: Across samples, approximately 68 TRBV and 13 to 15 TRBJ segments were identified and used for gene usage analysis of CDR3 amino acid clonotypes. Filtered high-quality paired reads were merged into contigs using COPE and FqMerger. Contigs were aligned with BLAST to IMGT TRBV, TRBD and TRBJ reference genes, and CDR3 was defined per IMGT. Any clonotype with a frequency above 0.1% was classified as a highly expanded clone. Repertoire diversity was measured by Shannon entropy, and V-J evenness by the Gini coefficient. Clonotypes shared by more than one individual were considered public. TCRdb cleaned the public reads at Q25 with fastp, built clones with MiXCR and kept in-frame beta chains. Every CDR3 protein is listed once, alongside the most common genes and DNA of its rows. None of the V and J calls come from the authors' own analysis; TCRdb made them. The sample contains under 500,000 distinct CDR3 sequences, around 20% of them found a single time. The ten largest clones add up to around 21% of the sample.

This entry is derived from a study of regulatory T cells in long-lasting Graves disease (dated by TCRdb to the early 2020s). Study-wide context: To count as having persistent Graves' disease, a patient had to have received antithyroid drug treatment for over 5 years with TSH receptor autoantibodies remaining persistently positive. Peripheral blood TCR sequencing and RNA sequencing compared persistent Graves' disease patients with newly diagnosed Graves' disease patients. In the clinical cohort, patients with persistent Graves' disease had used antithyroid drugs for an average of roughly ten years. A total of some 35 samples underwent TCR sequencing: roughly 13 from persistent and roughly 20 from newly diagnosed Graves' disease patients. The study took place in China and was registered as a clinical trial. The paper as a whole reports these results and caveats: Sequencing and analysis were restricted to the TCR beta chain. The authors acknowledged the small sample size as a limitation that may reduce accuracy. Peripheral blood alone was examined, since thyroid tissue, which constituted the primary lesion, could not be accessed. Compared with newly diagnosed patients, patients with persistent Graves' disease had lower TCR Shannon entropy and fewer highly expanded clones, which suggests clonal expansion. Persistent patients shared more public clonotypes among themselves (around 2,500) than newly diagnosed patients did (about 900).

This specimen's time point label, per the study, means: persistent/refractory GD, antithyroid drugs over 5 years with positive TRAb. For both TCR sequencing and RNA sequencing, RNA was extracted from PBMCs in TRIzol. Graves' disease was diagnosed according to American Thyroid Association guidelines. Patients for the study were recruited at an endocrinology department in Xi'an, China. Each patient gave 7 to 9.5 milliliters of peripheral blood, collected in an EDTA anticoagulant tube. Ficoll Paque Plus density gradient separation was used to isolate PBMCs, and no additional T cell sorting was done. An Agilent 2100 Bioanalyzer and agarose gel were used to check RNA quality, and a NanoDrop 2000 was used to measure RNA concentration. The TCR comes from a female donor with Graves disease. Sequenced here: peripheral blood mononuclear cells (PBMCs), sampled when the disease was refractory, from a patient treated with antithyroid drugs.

The nucleotide sequence reads TGCAGTGCGTCCGGGACTAGCGGGACAGATACGCAGTATTTT. Its protein reads: CSASGTSGTDTQYF. The sequence is built from TRBV20-1 and TRBJ2-3; TRBD2 aligns with 12 central bases. The CDR3 covers 14 residues, taking in both the cysteine and the phenylalanine. Of the read, only the CDR3 DNA is kept; its 42 bases are in frame from base 1. CDR1 and CDR2, per the germline V gene (reference sequence), are DFQATT and SNEGSKA. Germline trimming amounts to 6 bases on V and 3 bases on J, with 4 as the count of junction bases outside the gene matches.